This TCR beta chain was found in a study of shared clonotypes between healthy human individuals. Of note for this clone: What it binds is unknown.

Germline CDR1 is MNHEY and CDR2 is SVGAGI. The CDR3 length is 14 residues. The ends lost 7 bases at V and 5 bases at J; junction bases unmatched: 9. At deep level, the assay was performed. Per the authors' pipeline: ImmunoSEQ output held junction-only sequences without quality scores, so filtering differed. Using immunoSEQ multiplex PCR, the repertoire was profiled, and TCRdb retains in-frame clones only, with some absent. That table gives V, J and clone size, and the DNA gave D and trimming. Here the sample spans fewer than 550,000 clones, roughly 85% being singletons. Study-wide results and limits: Clonotype sharing among donors was expected to depend on sequencing depth.

The chain couples TRBV6-5 to TRBJ2-3; 7 bases map to TRBD1. Sequencing was carried out using PBMCs. The receptor's source is a woman aged 40 to 50 in good health. Some clones in this sample may be carry-over from other donors' samples. CDR3 in amino acids: CASTDRDSEDTQYF. CDR3 in DNA: TGTGCCAGCACCGACCGGGACAGCGAAGATACGCAGTATTTT.